The clone carrying this T cell receptor beta chain was counted a few times. The data stem from a study of early T cells in non-severe SARS-CoV-2 infection. In TCRdb, the 5' RACE reads were re-called with MiXCR into one record per CDR3 protein. Found here are tens of thousands of distinct CDR3 sequences, around 13% of them singletons; the top ten hold approximately 5.2%. The V gene's germline CDR1 is SGDLS and CDR2 YYNGEE. This CDR3 has 15 residues. Germline trimming cut 0 bases from V and 3 bases from J; bases unmatched to any gene: 4. The source is an adult who was a healthcare worker with PCR-confirmed SARS-CoV-2 infection or an uninfected control (not recorded which). The V gene is TRBV9, the J gene TRBJ2-3, with 7 bases lining up with TRBD1. Sequencing input: whole blood. The CDR3 DNA reads as TGTGCCAGCAGCGTAGGTAGGGGGCGTACAGATACGCAGTATTTT. It translates to CASSVGRGRTDTQYF.